The 22 T cell receptor beta chains given below trace back to one sample, sequenced in a study of T cell repertoires in aging, cancer and after chemotherapy. TCR beta rearrangements were amplified from peripheral blood genomic DNA. Multiplex touch-down PCR with TRB-A/B primers amplified rearranged V-D-J TRB sequences. TCRdb re-called the multiplex PCR reads with MiXCR, one entry per CDR3 protein. This table has approximately 8,300 distinct CDR3 sequences, 33% appearing once. Sequencing was done on a sample of blood. The receptors here all came from a human donor in good health. The donor label of this sample is uncertain.

By sample share, this clonotype is medium-sized (0.01 to 0.1%). The chain employs TRBV6-5 and TRBJ2-2; no clear D. The length of the CDR3 is 14 residues. Trimming stripped 2 bases from V and 3 bases from J, with 7 bases between. Germline CDR1 and CDR2: MNHEY and SVGAGI. The CDR3 loop is CASSYGGDTGELFF. The CDR3 DNA sequence: TGTGCCAGCAGTTACGGTGGGGACACCGGGGAGCTGTTTTTT.

This clonotype has a handful of counts. The J gene is TRBJ2-3, the V gene TRBV12-3 or TRBV12-4; 8 positions agree with TRBD1. The junction had 7 bases not matched to a gene; V was cut back by 5 bases and J by 0 bases. This CDR3 spans 16 amino acids. CDR3: CASSLRQGLSTDTQYF. For the CDR3, the DNA is TGTGCCAGCAGTCTTCGACAGGGGCTAAGCACAGATACGCAGTATTTT.

The chain is built from TRBV10-3 and TRBJ1-6; 7 positions agree with TRBD1. Germline values: CDR1 ENHRY, CDR2 SYGVKD. The CDR3 has 13 residues. Trimming took 10 bases from V and 4 from J; bases not matched to a gene: 4. The CDR3 region is CATGQEYNSPLHF. CDR3 sequence (DNA): TGTGCCACCGGACAGGAATATAATTCACCCCTCCACTTT.

The chain couples TRBV7-9 to TRBJ2-3; TRBD2 might be the D (7 bases). The V end was cut by 3 bases, the J end by 4 bases, with 11 bases between. Germline-derived CDR1 and CDR2 are SEHNR and FQNEAQ (reference sequence). The CDR3 covers 14 residues. The CDR3 DNA sequence: TGTGCCAGCAGCTTCCGGGGGGCGTCAGATACGCAGTATTTT. This encodes CASSFRGASDTQYF.

This clonotype turned up a few times. The chain carries TRBV13 and TRBJ2-5, with D unresolved. Trimming removed 6 bases at V and 5 bases at J, with 22 bases between. Germline values: CDR1 PRHDT, CDR2 FYEKMQ (reference sequence). The CDR3 covers 16 residues. CDR3 loop: CASRATSTPRKETQYF. The CDR3 bases are TGTGCCAGCAGGGCTACTTCGACACCCAGGAAGGAGACCCAGTACTTC.

This chain joins TRBV7-6 and TRBJ2-2; 9 nucleotides match TRBD2. Trimming removed 1 base from V and 6 bases from J; junction bases left unmatched: 3. CDR1 is SGHVS and CDR2 is FNYEAQ in the germline V gene. This CDR3 contains 15 residues. CDR3 loop: CASSLEAGGAGELFF. The CDR3, as DNA: TGTGCCAGCAGCTTAGAAGCGGGGGGCGCCGGGGAGCTGTTTTTT.

The V call is TRBV5-4, the J call TRBJ2-5; D is perhaps TRBD1 (6 bases). Germline V lookup: CDR1 SGHNT, CDR2 YYREEE (reference sequence). V was pared by 4 bases and J by 0 bases, with 13 bases between. There are 15 residues in the CDR3. The CDR3 protein is CASSPGQLNQETQYF. The DNA for the CDR3 is TGTGCCAGCAGCCCTGGACAGCTTAACCAAGAGACCCAGTACTTC.

The rearrangement uses TRBV6-2 or TRBV6-3 and TRBJ2-7; 8 positions match TRBD1. CDR1 and CDR2 (germline): MNHEY, SVGEGT. This CDR3 spans 14 amino acids. Trimming removed 6 bases from V and 2 bases from J; junction bases left unmatched: 6. This CDR3 reads CASSHRQGPYEQYF. CDR3 nucleotide sequence: TGTGCCAGCAGCCATAGACAGGGGCCCTACGAGCAGTACTTC.

Sample share makes this clonotype medium-sized (0.01 to 0.1%). The rearrangement uses TRBV5-6 and TRBJ2-2, with TRBD1 identical over 8 bases. Trimming removed 0 bases from V and 7 bases from J; junction bases left unmatched: 5. Germline CDR1 and CDR2: SGHDT and YYEEEE. CDR3 length equals 15 residues. The CDR3 is CASSLAPGGYGELFF. DNA of the CDR3: TGTGCCAGCAGCTTGGCTCCAGGGGGCTACGGGGAGCTGTTTTTT. Full variable domain (outside the CDR3, taken from reference TRBV5-6 and TRBJ2-2): DAGVTQSPTHLIKTRGQQVTLRCSPKSGHDTVSWYQQALGQGPQFIFQYYEEEERQRGNFPDRFSGHQFPNYSSELNVNALLLGDSALYLCASSLAPGGYGELFFGEGSRLTVL.

The V call is TRBV19, the J call TRBJ1-5; possible D gene TRBD1, 5 bases. This CDR3 spans 15 amino acids. Trimming took off 2 bases at V and 3 bases at J, with 11 bases between the two ends. Germline V lookup: CDR1 LNHDA, CDR2 SQIVND (reference sequence). The CDR3 is CASSIKQGDNQPQHF. The CDR3 DNA reads TGTGCCAGTAGTATAAAGCAGGGCGACAATCAGCCCCAGCATTTT. Combining the CDR3 with reference TRBV19 and TRBJ1-5 gives the whole variable domain DGGITQSPKYLFRKEGQNVTLSCEQNLNHDAMYWYRQDPGQGLRLIYYSQIVNDFQKGDIAEGYSVSREKKESFPLTVTSAQKNPTAFYLCASSIKQGDNQPQHFGDGTRLSIL.

This clonotype is judged medium-sized. The V and J genes are TRBV27 and TRBJ2-1, with 9 bases that match TRBD1. Germline values: CDR1 MNHEY, CDR2 SMNVEV (reference sequence). This CDR3 contains 15 residues. With 5 bases clipped from V and 7 bases from J, the junction kept 9 bases outside the gene matches. The CDR3 DNA sequence: TGTGCCAGCAGTACCCGGGACAGGGTTGGGAATGAGCAGTTCTTC. Its translation: CASSTRDRVGNEQFF.

The table lists this clonotype with a few counts. The J gene is TRBJ2-1, the V gene TRBV13, with 8 positions matching TRBD1. V trimming: 5 bases; J trimming: 12 bases; junction bases outside the gene matches: 6. The germline gives CDR1 PRHDT, CDR2 FYEKMQ (reference sequence). The CDR3 sequence is 12 residues long. CDR3 region: CASSPTGTGQFF. CDR3 DNA: TGTGCCAGCAGCCCCACCGGGACAGGGCAGTTCTTC.

Relative to its sample, this clonotype is medium-sized. V is TRBV5-5 and J is TRBJ2-2; TRBD2 is a possible D gene (6 bases). CDR1 and CDR2 from the germline V gene are SGHKS and YYEKEE (reference sequence). This CDR3 has 17 amino acids. V lost 0 bases to trimming and J lost 7 bases, with 19 bases between them. The CDR3 region is CASSLAASGDPGGELFF. The CDR3 DNA reads as TGTGCCAGCAGCTTGGCCGCGTCGGGGGACCCAGGCGGGGAGCTGTTTTTT.

V usage is TRBV20-1 and J usage is TRBJ1-1; the D is unclear. CDR1 DFQATT and CDR2 SNEGSKA come from the germline V gene (reference sequence). V was trimmed by 6 bases and J by 1 base, leaving 15 bases between them. CDR3 length equals 14 residues. CDR3: CSATPTTANTEAFF. CDR3 DNA: TGCAGTGCCACCCCCACTACAGCGAACACTGAAGCTTTCTTT.

The chain combines TRBV19 with TRBJ1-5; 7 nucleotides match TRBD1. Germline V gene data show CDR1 as LNHDA and CDR2 as SQIVND (reference sequence). The CDR3 spans 14 residues. The junction had 9 bases not matched to a gene; V was cut back by 10 bases and J by 3 bases. Here the CDR3 reads CAISIGGHNQPQHF. DNA for the CDR3: TGTGCCATCTCTATAGGGGGCCACAATCAGCCCCAGCATTTT. Looking up the rest from reference TRBV19 and TRBJ1-5 gives the full variable domain: DGGITQSPKYLFRKEGQNVTLSCEQNLNHDAMYWYRQDPGQGLRLIYYSQIVNDFQKGDIAEGYSVSREKKESFPLTVTSAQKNPTAFYLCAISIGGHNQPQHFGDGTRLSIL.

Within the sample, this clonotype is medium-sized. The chain carries TRBV19 and TRBJ2-3; 8 nucleotides line up with TRBD2. With V trimmed by 6 bases and J by 1 base, 15 bases remained unmatched. The germline V gene encodes CDR1 LNHDA and CDR2 SQIVND (reference sequence). The CDR3 sequence is 18 residues long. This CDR3 is CASSIRGLALARTDTQYF. CDR3 coding DNA: TGTGCCAGTAGCATACGAGGACTAGCCCTAGCCCGCACAGATACGCAGTATTTT.

The genes are TRBV6-5 and TRBJ2-3; possibly TRBD1 for D (6 bases). V lost 6 bases to trimming and J lost 4 bases, with 14 bases between them. The CDR3 is 14 residues long. The germline V gene has CDR1 MNHEY and CDR2 SVGAGI. Here the CDR3 reads CASSRDTGADTQYF. The CDR3 DNA follows: TGTGCCAGCAGCCGGGACACAGGCGCAGATACGCAGTATTTT.

This clonotype is classed as medium-sized (0.01 to 0.1%). This chain uses TRBV29-1 with TRBJ2-2, with TRBD1 matching 10 bases. CDR3 size: 14 residues. V was clipped by 6 bases and J by 3 bases; unmatched bases: 4. CDR1 is SQVTM, CDR2 ANQGSEA, per germline. Here the CDR3 reads CSVGTGVDTGELFF. The DNA for the CDR3 is TGCAGCGTCGGGACAGGGGTCGACACCGGGGAGCTGTTTTTT.

This clonotype is medium-sized in the sample. The CDR3 loop reads CATSRDGGSSDNEQFF. CDR3 bases: TGTGCCACCAGCAGAGACGGGGGTAGCTCTGACAATGAGCAGTTCTTC. The V gene is TRBV15, the J gene TRBJ2-1; D might be TRBD2 (6 bases). Trimming pared 0 bases from V and 5 bases from J, leaving 14 bases between. Germline V gene data show CDR1 as LNHNV and CDR2 as YYDKDF (reference sequence). This CDR3 contains 16 residues.

This clonotype was counted a few times. The chain links TRBV6-2 or TRBV6-3 to TRBJ1-1; no reliable D call. CDR1 is MNHEY and CDR2 is SVGEGT in the germline V gene. V shed 6 bases and J shed 5 bases, with 16 bases lying between them. The length of the CDR3 is 14 residues. The CDR3 DNA reads TGTGCCAGCAGCCAAGGTGGGCAGTGGACTGAAGCTTTCTTT. This sequence encodes CASSQGGQWTEAFF.

This clonotype is medium-sized (0.01 to 0.1%). V usage is TRBV29-1 and J usage is TRBJ2-5; TRBD2 aligns across 9 bases. The V gene's germline CDR1 is SQVTM and CDR2 ANQGSEA. J lost 4 bases, V lost 7 bases, and 16 bases had no gene match. CDR3 length: 16 residues. The CDR3 loop reads CSAFGPATSGSETQYF. CDR3 bases: TGCAGCGCGTTTGGCCCCGCGACTAGCGGTTCAGAGACCCAGTACTTC. Full variable domain (outside the CDR3, taken from reference TRBV29-1 and TRBJ2-5): SAVISQKPSRDICQRGTSLTIQCQVDSQVTMMFWYRQQPGQSLTLIATANQGSEATYESGFVIDKFPISRPNLTFSTLTVSNMSPEDSSIYLCSAFGPATSGSETQYFGPGTRLLVL.

In its sample, this clonotype was seen a few times. The V call is TRBV6-1, the J call TRBJ2-5, with D unclear. Trimming took off 10 bases at V and 4 bases at J, with 16 bases between the two ends. The germline V gene has CDR1 MNHNS and CDR2 SASEGT. This CDR3 contains 13 residues. This chain's CDR3 is CATQRKARETQYF. CDR3 DNA: TGTGCCACCCAGAGGAAAGCTAGAGAGACCCAGTACTTC.